These 21 T cell receptor beta chains came from one sample sequenced in a study of blood T cell repertoires in COVID-19. Sequencing used immunoSEQ multiplex PCR; TCRdb keeps in-frame clones, though not all of them. The sample consists of under 200,000 clones, about 82% of them appearing once. Sequences were obtained from PBMCs or T cells enriched from blood (not recorded which). These receptors were taken from a man in his forties with acute COVID-19.

V usage is TRBV2 and J usage is TRBJ1-6; TRBD1 is a possible D gene (6 bases). Trimming took off 0 bases at V and 7 bases at J, with 10 bases between the two ends. CDR3 size: 15 residues. CDR1 is SNHLY, CDR2 FYNNEI, per germline. CDR3 in amino acids: CASSEASDSNSPLHF. The DNA of the CDR3 is TGTGCCAGCAGTGAAGCGTCGGACAGCAATTCACCCCTCCACTTT.

The rearrangement links TRBV19 to TRBJ2-5; maybe TRBD2 (6 bases). Germline loops: CDR1 LNHDA, CDR2 SQIVND (reference sequence). V lost 3 bases and J lost 1, with 15 bases in between. The CDR3 is 16 amino acids. This CDR3 reads CASSIGRDLLQETQYF. Here the CDR3 DNA reads TGTGCCAGTAGTATCGGGCGGGACCTTCTCCAAGAGACCCAGTACTTC.

Here the CDR3 reads CAWSVSGAGELFF. CDR3 nucleotide sequence: TGTGCCTGGAGTGTATCGGGGGCCGGGGAGCTGTTTTTT. The chain joins TRBV30 to TRBJ2-2, with a tentative D call TRBD2 (6 bases). The CDR3 has 13 amino acids. Germline V CDR1 and CDR2: GTSNPN, SVGIG (reference sequence). Trimming cost V 0 bases and J 6 bases, with 8 bases left between them.

This rearrangement joins TRBV3-1 (or the pseudogene TRBV3-2) to TRBJ1-6, with unresolved D. The germline V and J ends were trimmed by 2 bases and 7 bases, with 3 bases remaining between them. CDR1 and CDR2 from the germline V gene are LGHDT and YNNKEL (reference sequence). This CDR3 contains 12 residues. The CDR3 DNA is TGTGCCAGCAGCCAACTGAATTCACCCCTCCACTTT. Protein sequence: CASSQLNSPLHF.

The chain carries TRBV6-1 and TRBJ2-1, with D tentatively TRBD2 (6 bases). V was trimmed by 0 bases and J by 2 bases, leaving 17 bases between them. Germline CDR1 is MNHNS and CDR2 is SASEGT. The CDR3 consists of 18 residues. The CDR3 spells CASSEALPREYPYNEQFF. The DNA for the CDR3 is TGTGCCAGCAGTGAAGCGCTTCCCCGGGAGTACCCCTACAATGAGCAGTTCTTC.

The J gene is TRBJ1-6, the V gene TRBV5-5; 9 positions agree with TRBD1. This CDR3 has 14 residues. Germline CDR1 is SGHKS and CDR2 is YYEKEE (reference sequence). V shed 6 bases and J 7 bases; nucleotides not matched to a gene: 5. CDR3 DNA sequence: TGTGCCAGCAATATAGACAGGGGGAATTCACCCCTCCACTTT. Translation gives CASNIDRGNSPLHF. The variable domain in full, with the rest retrieved from reference TRBV5-5 and TRBJ1-6, is DAGVTQSPTHLIKTRGQQVTLRCSPISGHKSVSWYQQVLGQGPQFIFQYYEKEERGRGNFPDRFSARQFPNYSSELNVNALLLGDSALYLCASNIDRGNSPLHFGNGTRLTVT.

The chain is built from TRBV7-6 and TRBJ1-3; D is uncertain. Germline CDR1 and CDR2: SGHVS and FNYEAQ. CDR3 length equals 15 residues. Trimming stripped 3 bases from V and 0 bases from J, with 9 bases between. CDR3 DNA sequence: TGTGCCAGCAGCTTGAATCCCGGCTCTGGAAACACCATATATTTT. Its translation: CASSLNPGSGNTIYF.

This chain uses TRBV9 with TRBJ2-2; 11 nucleotides align to TRBD1. Losses at the gene ends were 2 bases for V and 7 bases for J; bases not matched to a gene: 7. CDR3 length: 16 residues. From germline, CDR1 is SGDLS and CDR2 YYNGEE. CDR3 region: CASSVGTGGIGGELFF. The CDR3, as DNA: TGTGCCAGCAGCGTCGGGACAGGGGGAATTGGCGGGGAGCTGTTTTTT.

V is TRBV7-2 and J is TRBJ1-5, with D unresolved. The CDR3 has 14 residues. V dropped 3 bases and J dropped 3 bases, with 9 bases sitting between them. Germline CDR1 is SGHTA and CDR2 is FQGNSA. CDR3 DNA: TGTGCCAGCAGCTTCCACAGTAACAATCAGCCCCAGCATTTT. Protein: CASSFHSNNQPQHF.

V is TRBV7-3 and J is TRBJ1-6, with no clear D. V gave up 5 bases and J gave up 5 bases, with 13 bases separating them. The CDR3 has 15 amino acids. In germline, CDR1 is SGHTA, CDR2 FQGTGA. The DNA of the CDR3 is TGTGCCAGCAGCCCCCGGGCCGGGGATAATTCACCCCTCCACTTT. Translation: CASSPRAGDNSPLHF.

This chain uses TRBV20-1 with TRBJ2-2, with TRBD2 identical over 10 bases. CDR3 length equals 17 residues. Germline CDR1 and CDR2: DFQATT and SNEGSKA (reference sequence). The V gene end was trimmed by 3 bases and the J gene end by 6 bases; junction bases not matched to a gene: 13. CDR3 DNA sequence: TGCAGTGCTAGTCGCGGCCTAGCGGGAGTTTACGCCGGGGAGCTGTTTTTT. This codes for CSASRGLAGVYAGELFF.

The chain joins TRBV6-5 to TRBJ1-4; a possible D gene is TRBD1 (6 bases). Germline loops: CDR1 MNHEY, CDR2 SVGAGI. The CDR3 covers 15 residues. Trimming stripped 7 bases from V and 5 bases from J, with 17 bases between. CDR3 region: CASMGGGGYNEKLFF. The CDR3, as DNA: TGTGCCAGCATGGGCGGGGGCGGATACAATGAAAAACTGTTTTTT.

This CDR3 reads CASPPGDPVGINEQYF. The DNA for the CDR3 is TGCGCCAGCCCACCGGGAGACCCCGTTGGAATAAACGAGCAGTACTTC. The V and J genes are TRBV23-1 and TRBJ2-7, with D tentatively TRBD2 (6 bases). TRBV23-1 counts as an open reading frame of uncertain function. The CDR3 has 16 amino acids. Deletions cut 8 bases from V and 5 bases from J, with 25 bases between.

This chain uses TRBV29-1 with TRBJ2-1; TRBD2 might be the D (6 bases). Trimming cost V 4 bases and J 1 base, with 11 bases left between them. The CDR3 length is 14 residues. From germline, CDR1 is SQVTM and CDR2 ANQGSEA. CDR3 bases: TGCAGCGTTGGAGGGGCGGGATCCTACAATGAGCAGTTCTTC. The encoded protein is CSVGGAGSYNEQFF.

The chain has TRBV29-1 and TRBJ2-5; no clear D. This CDR3 region has 12 residues. Germline values: CDR1 SQVTM, CDR2 ANQGSEA. V lost 5 bases, J lost 1 base, and 8 bases lay in between. The CDR3 DNA reads as TGCAGCGTTTGGTCAGTCCAAGAGACCCAGTACTTC. Translation: CSVWSVQETQYF.

This chain links TRBV24-1 with TRBJ2-7; TRBD1 matches 11 bases. Per germline, CDR1 KGHDR and CDR2 SFDVKD. The CDR3 totals 15 residues. V trimming: 3 bases; J trimming: 7 bases; junction bases outside the gene matches: 7. The CDR3 sequence is CATSDTGTGGREQYF. The CDR3 bases are TGTGCCACCAGTGATACCGGGACAGGGGGGAGGGAGCAGTACTTC.

CDR3 nucleotides: TGTGCCAGCAGCCCACCCTTGGGACAGGGAAGTAATGGCTACACCTTC. Its protein product is CASSPPLGQGSNGYTF. The chain is built from TRBV7-2 and TRBJ1-2, with TRBD1 matching 9 bases. The CDR3 has 16 amino acids. Trimming at V came to 5 bases and at J to 6 bases, leaving 13 bases not matched to a gene. CDR1 SGHTA and CDR2 FQGNSA come from the germline V gene.

The chain uses TRBV29-1 and TRBJ1-2; TRBD1 aligns across 8 bases. Looked up from germline, CDR1 is SQVTM and CDR2 is ANQGSEA. J lost 8 bases, V lost 3 bases, and 5 bases had no gene match. This CDR3 is 12 amino acids long. The CDR3 loop is CSVDGRGQGYTF. The CDR3 DNA reads as TGCAGCGTTGATGGCAGGGGGCAGGGCTACACCTTC.

V is TRBV28 and J is TRBJ2-2, with D unresolved. This CDR3 spans 14 amino acids. The V end lost 6 bases, the J end lost 0 bases, and 8 bases lay between the germline ends. Germline V gene sequence: CDR1 MDHEN, CDR2 SYDVKM. CDR3 sequence (DNA): TGTGCCAGCAGCAAAGCTTCGAACACCGGGGAGCTGTTTTTT. The encoded protein is CASSKASNTGELFF. Looking up the rest from reference TRBV28 and TRBJ2-2 gives the full variable domain: DVKVTQSSRYLVKRTGEKVFLECVQDMDHENMFWYRQDPGLGLRLIYFSYDVKMKEKGDIPEGYSVSREKKERFSLILESASTNQTSMYLCASSKASNTGELFFGEGSRLTVL.

The chain recombines TRBV6-5 with TRBJ2-5; 9 nucleotides align to TRBD1. Germline V CDR1 and CDR2: MNHEY, SVGAGI. The CDR3 extends over 13 amino acids. V lost 6 bases to trimming and J lost 4 bases; unmatched junction nucleotides: 3. The CDR3 loop is CASRTTGGETQYF. CDR3 DNA: TGTGCCAGCAGAACGACAGGGGGAGAGACCCAGTACTTC.

The chain uses TRBV4-3 and TRBJ2-3; D possibly corresponds to TRBD2 (6 bases). Between the trimmed V and J ends, which lost 0 bases and 1 base, there was a span of 17 bases. The CDR3 has 18 residues. CDR1 and CDR2 from the germline V gene are LGHNA and YSLEER. The CDR3: CASSQEGVVASGTDTQYF. Written as DNA, the CDR3 is TGCGCCAGCAGCCAAGAAGGTGTAGTTGCTAGCGGCACAGATACGCAGTATTTT.